Listed below are T cell receptor beta chains from one sample, sequenced in a study of shared clonotypes between healthy human individuals. Data came from immunoSEQ multiplex PCR; TCRdb stores just in-frame clones and leaves some out. The table lists 2 million to 2.5 million clones, roughly 93% of them singletons. The specimen was naive CD4+ T cells from PBMCs. The receptors shown here come from a man younger than 30 in good health. Some clones in this sample may be carry-over from other donors' samples. Each CDR3 is given with its conserved first and last residue. D genes are given only for firm matches. A clone size is listed for some rows: how often the clone was seen (once, few, many), or a class if it is expanded.

clone_size,j_call,v_call,d_call,cdr3_nt,cdr3_aa
-,TRBJ2-3,TRBV30,-,TGTGCCTGGAGTTCTTTGGGGGGGCTGGCAGATACGCAGTATTTT,CAWSSLGGLADTQYF
-,TRBJ1-2,TRBV27,-,TGTGCCAGCAGTTGGGCCAATAACTATGGCTACACCTTC,CASSWANNYGYTF
-,TRBJ2-1,TRBV7-8,TRBD2,TGTGCCAGCAGCTACGGGAGGGGTGTCAATGAGCAGTTCTTC,CASSYGRGVNEQFF
once,TRBJ1-4,TRBV5-1,-,TGCGCCAGCAGCTTGGCCATACAGGGAGCTGAAAAACTGTTTTTT,CASSLAIQGAEKLFF
-,TRBJ2-1,TRBV28,-,TGTGCCAGCAGGCCGTTATACAATGAGCAGTTCTTC,CASRPLYNEQFF
-,TRBJ1-5,TRBV19,-,TGTGCCAGTAGTACAGGAGCCCTCAATCAGCCCCAGCATTTT,CASSTGALNQPQHF
-,TRBJ2-1,TRBV19,TRBD2,TGTGCCAGTAGTATAGTGCCTAGCGGGAGCTCCTACAATGAGCAGTTCTTC,CASSIVPSGSSYNEQFF
-,TRBJ2-2,TRBV7-9,-,TGTGCCAGCAGCTTATGGCAATCCGGGGAGCTGTTTTTT,CASSLWQSGELFF
-,TRBJ2-7,TRBV6-1,TRBD1,TGTGCCAGCAGCGAGGGGGCGGTGGACGAGCAGTACTTC,CASSEGAVDEQYF
-,TRBJ2-1,TRBV27,TRBD2,TGTGCCAGCAGTCCAACGACTAGCGGGAGGGGGGTTGAGCAGTTCTTC,CASSPTTSGRGVEQFF
once,TRBJ1-1,TRBV7-9,TRBD1,TGTGCCAGCAGCTTTGGGACAGGGGGCACATCCCGCACTGAAGCTTTCTTT,CASSFGTGGTSRTEAFF
-,TRBJ2-1,TRBV19,TRBD2,TGTGCCAGTAGTATGGGGCGGGAGGGAGGTACAAATGAGCAGTTCTTC,CASSMGREGGTNEQFF
-,TRBJ2-7,TRBV4-1,TRBD2,TGCGCCAGCAGCCCTTCTGTCATCCGGGGGAGGGCGTACGAGCAGTACTTC,CASSPSVIRGRAYEQYF
-,TRBJ1-5,TRBV28,-,TGTGCCAGCAGCCGGACAGATAGCAATCAGCCCCAGCATTTT,CASSRTDSNQPQHF
-,TRBJ1-1,TRBV5-1,-,TGCGCCAGCAGCTTGGTTGGGGAGAACACTGAAGCTTTCTTT,CASSLVGENTEAFF
few,TRBJ2-2,TRBV5-1,TRBD2,TGCGCCAGCAGCCTTCTGACTAGCGCGGGCACCGGGGAGCTGTTTTTT,CASSLLTSAGTGELFF
-,TRBJ2-5,TRBV9,TRBD2,TGTGCCAGCAGCGTTTTACCCGGGACTAGCGGTCAAGAGACCCAGTACTTC,CASSVLPGTSGQETQYF
-,TRBJ2-5,TRBV5-1,TRBD2,TGCGCCAGCAGCTTGGCCGCGGGAGAAGAGACCCAGTACTTC,CASSLAAGEETQYF
-,TRBJ2-7,TRBV7-2,-,TGTGCCAGCAGCTTAGTGTTAGTGGGTTCGTACGAGCAGTACTTC,CASSLVLVGSYEQYF
-,TRBJ2-2,TRBV11-3,-,TGTGCCAGCAAGGGCACCGGGGAGCTGTTTTTT,CASKGTGELFF
few,TRBJ1-5,TRBV7-2,-,TGTGCCAGCAGCCCCAGGGAGTTGAGTCAGCCCCAGCATTTT,CASSPRELSQPQHF
-,TRBJ2-4,TRBV7-2,-,TGTGCCAGCAGCTTAGTGGAGTGGCGGGATGGAGCCAAAAACATTCAGTACTTC,CASSLVEWRDGAKNIQYF
-,TRBJ1-3,TRBV9,-,TGTGCCAGCAGCAGGGGATCTGGAAACACCATATATTTT,CASSRGSGNTIYF
-,TRBJ1-5,TRBV6-6,-,TGTGCCAGCAGTTTGGGGGAGAATCAGCCCCAGCATTTT,CASSLGENQPQHF
-,TRBJ1-4,TRBV19,TRBD1,TGTGCCAGTAGCAATGCAGGGGGCGAAAAACTGTTTTTT,CASSNAGGEKLFF
-,TRBJ2-1,TRBV28,TRBD2,TGTGCCAGCAGTTTACAAGCGGGAGGGATCTATGAGCAGTTCTTC,CASSLQAGGIYEQFF
-,TRBJ1-5,TRBV28,TRBD1,TGTGCCACTCTAGGGGGCGGGGGAAACAATCAGCCCCAGCATTTT,CATLGGGGNNQPQHF
-,TRBJ2-1,TRBV2,-,TGTGCCAGCAGTGAGACCGGGACCGCCAACAATGAGCAGTTCTTC,CASSETGTANNEQFF
-,TRBJ2-5,TRBV6-6,-,TGTGCCAGCAGTTACCCAGCAGAGACCCAGTACTTC,CASSYPAETQYF
-,TRBJ2-3,TRBV29-1,-,TGCAGCGTTGATTTTAGCACAGATACGCAGTATTTT,CSVDFSTDTQYF
-,TRBJ2-7,TRBV28,-,TGTGCCAGCAGTCAATTCGAGTACGAGCAGTACTTC,CASSQFEYEQYF
once,TRBJ1-1,TRBV19,-,TGTGCCAGTAGTCGGGGTTTAACATCTGAAGCTTTCTTT,CASSRGLTSEAFF
once,TRBJ1-2,TRBV4-1,TRBD1,TGCGCCAGCAGCCACCGGGGACAGGGAGGTATCTATGGCTACACCTTC,CASSHRGQGGIYGYTF
-,TRBJ2-7,TRBV11-2,-,TGTGCCAGCAGCCCGTGGGTGGGGGACTACGAGCAGTACTTC,CASSPWVGDYEQYF
-,TRBJ2-3,TRBV5-4,-,TGTGCCAGCCCGGCGGGCGCAGGTTGGCCAGATACGCAGTATTTT,CASPAGAGWPDTQYF
-,TRBJ2-1,TRBV6-1,-,TGTGCCAGTTTGCCGGGACAAACCTACAATGAGCAGTTCTTC,CASLPGQTYNEQFF
-,TRBJ2-2,TRBV30,-,TGTGCCTTATCACTAGCTACCGGGGAGCTGTTTTTT,CALSLATGELFF
-,TRBJ1-1,TRBV20-1,-,TGCAGTGCTCCAGGTACCACTGAAGCTTTCTTT,CSAPGTTEAFF
-,TRBJ2-2,TRBV5-1,-,TGCGCCAGCGAGCTTGGGCGGTCCGGGGAGCTGTTTTTT,CASELGRSGELFF
-,TRBJ2-7,TRBV4-1,-,TGCGCCAGCAGCCAAGCCTCACAGGGCCCGTACGAGCAGTACTTC,CASSQASQGPYEQYF
-,TRBJ1-5,TRBV6-1,TRBD1,TGTGCCAGCAGGCTGAGGACAGGGTGGGATCAGCCCCAGCATTTT,CASRLRTGWDQPQHF
-,TRBJ1-5,TRBV27,-,TGTGCCAGCAGTTCCGTGGGAGGGCCCCAGCATTTT,CASSSVGGPQHF
-,TRBJ2-7,TRBV5-4,TRBD1,TGTGCCAGCAGCTTGGCCCTTGGACAGGGAAGACGACGCGAGCAGTACTTC,CASSLALGQGRRREQYF
-,TRBJ1-1,TRBV6-5,-,TGTGCCAGCAGCCCCATTTTGGCAGGGGCCACTGAAGCTTTCTTT,CASSPILAGATEAFF
-,TRBJ2-6,TRBV29-1,TRBD1,TGCAGCGGGCTTGTACAGGGGCGAGGGTCTGGGGCCAACGTCCTGACTTTC,CSGLVQGRGSGANVLTF